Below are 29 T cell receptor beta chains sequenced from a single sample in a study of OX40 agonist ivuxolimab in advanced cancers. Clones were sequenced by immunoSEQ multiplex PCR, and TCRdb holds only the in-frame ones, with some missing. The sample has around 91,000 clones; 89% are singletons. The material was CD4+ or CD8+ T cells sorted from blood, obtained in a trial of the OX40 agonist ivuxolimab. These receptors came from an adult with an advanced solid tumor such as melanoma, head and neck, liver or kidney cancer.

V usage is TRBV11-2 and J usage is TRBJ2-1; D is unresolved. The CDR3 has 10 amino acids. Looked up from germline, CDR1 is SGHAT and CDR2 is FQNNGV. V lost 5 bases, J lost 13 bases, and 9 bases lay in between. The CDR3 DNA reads TGTGCCAGCAGCCGCACAAATCAGTTCTTC. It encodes CASSRTNQFF.

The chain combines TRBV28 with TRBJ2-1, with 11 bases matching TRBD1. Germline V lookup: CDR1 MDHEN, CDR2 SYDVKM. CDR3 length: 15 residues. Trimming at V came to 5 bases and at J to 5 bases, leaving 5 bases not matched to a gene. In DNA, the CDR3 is TGTGCCAGCAGTCCATCGGACAGGGGGCACAATGAGCAGTTCTTC. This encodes CASSPSDRGHNEQFF.

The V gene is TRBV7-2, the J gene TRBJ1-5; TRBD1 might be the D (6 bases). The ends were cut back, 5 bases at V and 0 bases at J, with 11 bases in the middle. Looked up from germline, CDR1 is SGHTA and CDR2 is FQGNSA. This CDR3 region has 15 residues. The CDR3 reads CASSVQGYSNQPQHF. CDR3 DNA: TGTGCCAGCAGCGTACAGGGATATAGCAATCAGCCCCAGCATTTT.

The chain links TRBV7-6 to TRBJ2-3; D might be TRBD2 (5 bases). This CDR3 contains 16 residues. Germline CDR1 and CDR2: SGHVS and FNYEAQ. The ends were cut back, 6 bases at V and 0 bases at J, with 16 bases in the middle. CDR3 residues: CASRNSGAPSTDTQYF. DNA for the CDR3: TGTGCCAGCAGAAACAGCGGAGCCCCTAGCACAGATACGCAGTATTTT.

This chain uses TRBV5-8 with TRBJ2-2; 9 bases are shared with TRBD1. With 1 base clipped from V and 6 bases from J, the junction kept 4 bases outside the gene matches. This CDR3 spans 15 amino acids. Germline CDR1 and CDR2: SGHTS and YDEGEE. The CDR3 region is CASSLIGQGSGELFF. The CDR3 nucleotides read TGTGCCAGCAGCTTGATCGGACAGGGGTCCGGGGAGCTGTTTTTT.

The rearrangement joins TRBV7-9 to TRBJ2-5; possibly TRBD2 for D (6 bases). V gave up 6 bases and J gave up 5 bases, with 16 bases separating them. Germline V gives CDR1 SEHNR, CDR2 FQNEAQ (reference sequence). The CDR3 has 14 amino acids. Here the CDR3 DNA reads TGTGCCAGCAGTCCTTCGGGGGTAGGGGAGACCCAGTACTTC. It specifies CASSPSGVGETQYF.

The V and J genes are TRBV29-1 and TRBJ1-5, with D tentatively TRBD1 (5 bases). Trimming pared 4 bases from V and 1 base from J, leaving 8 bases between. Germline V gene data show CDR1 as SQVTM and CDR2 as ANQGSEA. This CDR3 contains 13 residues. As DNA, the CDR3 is TGCAGCGTTGGGACATCAAGCAATCAGCCCCAGCATTTT. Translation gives CSVGTSSNQPQHF.

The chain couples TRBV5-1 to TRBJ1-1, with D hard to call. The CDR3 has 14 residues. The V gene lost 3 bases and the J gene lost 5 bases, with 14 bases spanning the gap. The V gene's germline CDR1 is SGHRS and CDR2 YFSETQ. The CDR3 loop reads CASSYPPGGTEAFF. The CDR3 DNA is TGCGCCAGCAGCTACCCGCCGGGTGGGACTGAAGCTTTCTTT.

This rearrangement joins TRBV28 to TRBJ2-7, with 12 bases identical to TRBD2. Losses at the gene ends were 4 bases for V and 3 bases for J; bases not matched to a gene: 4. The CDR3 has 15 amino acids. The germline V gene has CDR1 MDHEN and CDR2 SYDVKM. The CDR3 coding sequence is TGTGCCAGCAGTTCGCTAGCGGGAGGGGTCTACGAGCAGTACTTC. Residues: CASSSLAGGVYEQYF. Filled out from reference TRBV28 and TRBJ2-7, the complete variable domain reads DVKVTQSSRYLVKRTGEKVFLECVQDMDHENMFWYRQDPGLGLRLIYFSYDVKMKEKGDIPEGYSVSREKKERFSLILESASTNQTSMYLCASSSLAGGVYEQYFGPGTRLTVT.

CDR3: CASSISSGVSYEQYF. The CDR3 DNA reads as TGTGCCAGTAGTATCTCGTCGGGGGTCTCCTACGAGCAGTACTTC. The chain recombines TRBV19 with TRBJ2-7; D is possibly TRBD2 (6 bases). CDR3 length: 15 amino acids. V was clipped by 3 bases and J by 0 bases, with 12 bases between them. The germline V gene has CDR1 LNHDA and CDR2 SQIVND (reference sequence).

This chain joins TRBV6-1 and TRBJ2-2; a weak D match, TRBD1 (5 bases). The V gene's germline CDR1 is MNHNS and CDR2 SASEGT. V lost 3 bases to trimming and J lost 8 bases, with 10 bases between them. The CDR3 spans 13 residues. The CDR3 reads CASSDRDGGELFF. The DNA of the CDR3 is TGTGCCAGCAGTGACAGGGATGGGGGGGAGCTGTTTTTT.

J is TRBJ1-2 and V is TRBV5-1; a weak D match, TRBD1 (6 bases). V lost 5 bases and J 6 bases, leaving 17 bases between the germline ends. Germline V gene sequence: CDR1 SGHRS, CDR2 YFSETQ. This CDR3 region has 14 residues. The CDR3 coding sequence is TGCGCCAGCAGATCAGCCGGGACAAAGAATGGCTACACCTTC. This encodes CASRSAGTKNGYTF.

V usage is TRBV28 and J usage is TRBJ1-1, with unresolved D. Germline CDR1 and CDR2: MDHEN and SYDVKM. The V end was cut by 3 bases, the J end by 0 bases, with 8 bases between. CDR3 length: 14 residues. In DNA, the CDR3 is TGTGCCAGCAGTTTGCAGCAAATGAACACTGAAGCTTTCTTT. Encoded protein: CASSLQQMNTEAFF. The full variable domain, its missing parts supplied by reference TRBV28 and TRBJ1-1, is DVKVTQSSRYLVKRTGEKVFLECVQDMDHENMFWYRQDPGLGLRLIYFSYDVKMKEKGDIPEGYSVSREKKERFSLILESASTNQTSMYLCASSLQQMNTEAFFGQGTRLTVV.

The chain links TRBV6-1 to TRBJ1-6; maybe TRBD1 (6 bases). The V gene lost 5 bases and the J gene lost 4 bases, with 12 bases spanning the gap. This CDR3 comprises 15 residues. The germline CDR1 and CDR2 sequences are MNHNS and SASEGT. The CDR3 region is CASSPTGAYNSPLHF. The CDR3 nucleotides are TGTGCCAGCAGTCCCACGGGGGCGTATAATTCACCCCTCCACTTT.

CDR3 protein: CASRGLAENNEQFF. The CDR3 DNA reads TGTGCCAGCCGGGGACTAGCGGAGAACAATGAGCAGTTCTTC. This sequence joins TRBV2 and TRBJ2-1; 11 bases align to TRBD2. The V segment lost 8 bases and the J segment 5 bases; nucleotides outside the gene matches: 5. Germline lookup yields CDR1 SNHLY and CDR2 FYNNEI. There are 14 residues in the CDR3.

DNA for the CDR3: TGTGCCAGCAGCTTAGACGGCGGGAGGGCCGAGACCGGGGAGCTGTTTTTT. It codes for CASSLDGGRAETGELFF. The J gene is TRBJ2-2, the V gene TRBV7-2, with 9 bases aligning to TRBD2. V dropped 1 base and J dropped 5; count of bases not matched to a gene: 8. CDR1 SGHTA and CDR2 FQGNSA come from the germline V gene. The CDR3 is 17 amino acids.

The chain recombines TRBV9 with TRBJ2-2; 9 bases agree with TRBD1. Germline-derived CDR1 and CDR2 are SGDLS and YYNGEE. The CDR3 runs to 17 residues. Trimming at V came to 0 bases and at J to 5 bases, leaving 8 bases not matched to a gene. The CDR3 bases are TGTGCCAGCAGCGTAGGGGCCACAGGGGGCCGAACCGGGGAGCTGTTTTTT. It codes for CASSVGATGGRTGELFF.

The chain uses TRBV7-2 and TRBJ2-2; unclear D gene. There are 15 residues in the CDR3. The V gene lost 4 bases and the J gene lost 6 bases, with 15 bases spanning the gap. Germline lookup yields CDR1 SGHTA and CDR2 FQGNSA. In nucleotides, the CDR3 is TGTGCCAGCAGCTCCTCTAGTCAGATCGCCGGGGAGCTGTTTTTT. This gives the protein CASSSSSQIAGELFF.

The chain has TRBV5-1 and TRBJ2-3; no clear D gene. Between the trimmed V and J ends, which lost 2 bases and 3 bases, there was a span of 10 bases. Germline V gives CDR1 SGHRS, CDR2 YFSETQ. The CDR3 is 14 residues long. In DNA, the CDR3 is TGCGCCAGCAGCTTAAAGGCTGGTACAGATACGCAGTATTTT. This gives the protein CASSLKAGTDTQYF.

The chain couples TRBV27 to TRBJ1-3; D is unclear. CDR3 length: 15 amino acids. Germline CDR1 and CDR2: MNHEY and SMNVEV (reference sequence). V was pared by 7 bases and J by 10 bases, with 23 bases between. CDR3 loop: CASTPTASLMGTIYF. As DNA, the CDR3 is TGTGCCAGCACACCTACAGCTTCCCTGATGGGGACCATATATTTT.

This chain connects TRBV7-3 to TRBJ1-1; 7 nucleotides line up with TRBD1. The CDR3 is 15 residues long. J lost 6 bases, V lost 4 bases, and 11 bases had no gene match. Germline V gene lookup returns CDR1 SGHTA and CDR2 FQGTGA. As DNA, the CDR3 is TGTGCCAGCAGCTCCCTCCAGGGGGGAAGGGCTGAAGCTTTCTTT. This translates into CASSSLQGGRAEAFF.

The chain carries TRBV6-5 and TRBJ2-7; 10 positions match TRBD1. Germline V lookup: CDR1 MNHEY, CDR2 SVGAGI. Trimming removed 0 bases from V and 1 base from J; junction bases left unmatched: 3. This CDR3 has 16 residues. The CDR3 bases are TGTGCCAGCAGTTACTCATGGACAGGGGGTTCCTACGAGCAGTACTTC. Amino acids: CASSYSWTGGSYEQYF.

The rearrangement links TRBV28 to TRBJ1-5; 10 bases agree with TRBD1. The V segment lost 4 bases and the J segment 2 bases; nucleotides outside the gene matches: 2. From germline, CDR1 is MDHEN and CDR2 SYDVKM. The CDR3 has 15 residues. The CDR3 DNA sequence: TGTGCCAGCAGTTCCGGGACAGGGGGCAATCAGCCCCAGCATTTT. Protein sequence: CASSSGTGGNQPQHF. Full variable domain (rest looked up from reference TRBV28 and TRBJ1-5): DVKVTQSSRYLVKRTGEKVFLECVQDMDHENMFWYRQDPGLGLRLIYFSYDVKMKEKGDIPEGYSVSREKKERFSLILESASTNQTSMYLCASSSGTGGNQPQHFGDGTRLSIL.

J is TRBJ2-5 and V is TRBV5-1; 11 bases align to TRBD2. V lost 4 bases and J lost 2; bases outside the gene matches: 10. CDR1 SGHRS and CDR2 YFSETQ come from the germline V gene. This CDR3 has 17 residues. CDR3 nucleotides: TGCGCCAGCAGCGAGGGGGTGCTAGCGGGGGGTCAAGAGACCCAGTACTTC. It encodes CASSEGVLAGGQETQYF.

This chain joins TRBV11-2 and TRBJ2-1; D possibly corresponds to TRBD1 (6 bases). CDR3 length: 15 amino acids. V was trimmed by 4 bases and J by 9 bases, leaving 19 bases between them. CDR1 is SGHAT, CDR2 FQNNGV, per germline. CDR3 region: CASSSTGHIGVEQFF. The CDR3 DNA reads TGTGCCAGCAGCTCCACGGGACATATCGGCGTTGAGCAGTTCTTC.

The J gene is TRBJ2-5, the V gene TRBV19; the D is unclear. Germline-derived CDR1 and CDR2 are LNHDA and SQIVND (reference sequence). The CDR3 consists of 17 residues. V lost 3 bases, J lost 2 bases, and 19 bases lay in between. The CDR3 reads CASSISSGAGLQETQYF. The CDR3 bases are TGTGCCAGTAGTATTAGCTCCGGCGCAGGCCTTCAAGAGACCCAGTACTTC. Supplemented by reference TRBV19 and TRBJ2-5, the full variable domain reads DGGITQSPKYLFRKEGQNVTLSCEQNLNHDAMYWYRQDPGQGLRLIYYSQIVNDFQKGDIAEGYSVSREKKESFPLTVTSAQKNPTAFYLCASSISSGAGLQETQYFGPGTRLLVL.

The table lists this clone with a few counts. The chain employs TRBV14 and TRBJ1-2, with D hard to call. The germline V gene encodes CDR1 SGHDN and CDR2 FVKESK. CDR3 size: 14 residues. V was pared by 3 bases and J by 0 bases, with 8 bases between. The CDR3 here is CASSHSRANYGYTF. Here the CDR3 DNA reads TGTGCCAGCAGCCATTCCCGAGCTAACTATGGCTACACCTTC.

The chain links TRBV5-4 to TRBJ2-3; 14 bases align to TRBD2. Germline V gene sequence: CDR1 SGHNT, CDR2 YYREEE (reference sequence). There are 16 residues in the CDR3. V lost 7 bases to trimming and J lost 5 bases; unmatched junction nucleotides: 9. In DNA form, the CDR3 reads TGTGCCAGCCACAGACTAGCGGGAGGGCCTGGAGATACGCAGTATTTT. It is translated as CASHRLAGGPGDTQYF. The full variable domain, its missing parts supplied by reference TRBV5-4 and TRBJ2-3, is ETGVTQSPTHLIKTRGQQVTLRCSSQSGHNTVSWYQQALGQGPQFIFQYYREEENGRGNFPPRFSGLQFPNYSSELNVNALELDDSALYLCASHRLAGGPGDTQYFGPGTRLTVL.

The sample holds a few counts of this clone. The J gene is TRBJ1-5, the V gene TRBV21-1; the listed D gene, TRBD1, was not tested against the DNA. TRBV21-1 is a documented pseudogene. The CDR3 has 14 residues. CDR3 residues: CATKWTGPDQPQHF. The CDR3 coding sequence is TGTGCCACCAAGTGGACAGGGCCGGATCAGCCCCAGCATTTT.